This TCR beta chain comes out of a study of shared clonotypes between healthy human individuals. Study-wide points: Memory subsets generally showed smaller estimated richness than naive subsets did.

Profiling relied on immunoSEQ multiplex PCR, and the TCRdb table lists in-frame clones only, not all of them. This table holds about 2.4 million clones, over 85% found once. About this clone itself: Its antigen is not known.

V lost 2 bases to trimming and J lost 7 bases, with 10 bases between them. Germline lookup yields CDR1 SGDLS and CDR2 YYNGEE. The CDR3 runs to 13 residues. The chain is built from TRBV9 and TRBJ1-5; D is unresolved. The receptor comes from a man younger than 35 in good health. Some clones in this sample may be carry-over from other donors' samples. Specimen: naive CD4+ T cells from PBMCs. Subset reported: CD45RA+ positively selected. The CDR3 nucleotides are TGTGCCAGCAGCGTCGAGGGTGCCCAGCCCCAGCATTTT. Its translation: CASSVEGAQPQHF.